The 11 T cell receptor beta chains presented below share a single source sample, sequenced in a study of OX40 agonist ivuxolimab in advanced cancers. Library construction relied on the immunoSEQ multiplex PCR assay. TCRdb obtained this table from immuneACCESS and retained in-frame rearrangements with V and J assigned. These tables miss some clones; where compared with another copy, unresolved V genes account for less than half of the shortfall, and the remainder is unexplained. The sample table contains about 54,000 clones; only one count was recorded for roughly 89% of them. The ten most abundant clones make up just over 1.4% of the sample. The sequenced sample was CD4+ or CD8+ T cells sorted from blood, obtained in a trial of the OX40 agonist ivuxolimab. The receptors were gathered from an adult with an advanced solid tumor such as melanoma, head and neck, liver or kidney cancer.

Here the CDR3 DNA reads TGTGCCAGCAGCGAGGGACAGGGAGGCTCCTACGAGCAGTACTTC. Protein sequence: CASSEGQGGSYEQYF. The chain uses TRBV9 and TRBJ2-7; TRBD1 matches 9 bases. The germline gives CDR1 SGDLS, CDR2 YYNGEE. Trimming removed 3 bases from V and 0 bases from J; junction bases left unmatched: 4. This CDR3 has 15 residues.

A note on this clone: The junction differs from germline at one of its ends, possibly a read error. The V call is TRBV15, the J call TRBJ1-1; possibly TRBD1 for D (6 bases). Germline V gene sequence: CDR1 LNHNV, CDR2 YYDKDF (reference sequence). The CDR3 is 16 amino acids. The chain's CDR3 is CASSRDRPGADTEAFF. DNA of the CDR3: TGTGCCTCCAGCAGAGATCGGCCGGGGGCGGACACTGAAGCTTTCTTT. The variable domain in full, completed from reference TRBV15 and TRBJ1-1, reads DAMVIQNPRYQVTQFGKPVTLSCSQTLNHNVMYWYQQKSSQAPKLLFHYYDKDFNNEADTPDNFQSRRPNTSFCFLDIRSPGLGDTAMYLCASSRDRPGADTEAFFGQGTRLTVV.

This chain connects TRBV28 to TRBJ2-5, with 14 positions matching TRBD2. The CDR3 length is 13 residues. The germline V gene has CDR1 MDHEN and CDR2 SYDVKM. V shed 4 bases and J 9 bases; nucleotides not matched to a gene: 1. CDR3 bases: TGTGCCAGCAGTTCGGGACTAGCGGGGGCCCAGTACTTC. Translation gives CASSSGLAGAQYF.

The gene calls are TRBV18 and TRBJ2-1, with TRBD2 as a possible D gene (5 bases). With 2 bases removed from V and 10 bases from J, the gap between germline ends came to 21 bases. The length of the CDR3 is 16 residues. Germline loops: CDR1 KGHSH, CDR2 LQKENI. The CDR3, as DNA: TGTGCCAGCTCACCATGGAGGACGGGATCCAACGGAGAGCAGTTCTTC. This translates into CASSPWRTGSNGEQFF. Complete variable domain (other parts from reference TRBV18 and TRBJ2-1): NAGVMQNPRHLVRRRGQEARLRCSPMKGHSHVYWYRQLPEEGLKFMVYLQKENIIDESGMPKERFSAEFPKEGPSILRIQQVVRGDSAAYFCASSPWRTGSNGEQFFGPGTRLTVL.

This clone was counted once. The chain joins TRBV19 to TRBJ1-1, with 7 bases aligning to TRBD1. The V gene's germline CDR1 is LNHDA and CDR2 SQIVND (reference sequence). The CDR3 runs 16 residues. The junction had 14 bases not matched to a gene; V was cut back by 7 bases and J by 3 bases. The CDR3 protein is CASTPGRGRSDTEAFF. CDR3 DNA sequence: TGTGCCAGTACTCCCGGGAGGGGGCGGTCGGACACTGAAGCTTTCTTT.

This chain links TRBV7-9 with TRBJ1-2; D not resolved. CDR1 and CDR2 (germline): SEHNR, FQNEAQ (reference sequence). Between the trimmed V and J ends, which lost 4 bases and 0 bases, there was a span of 12 bases. The CDR3 loop spans 15 amino acids. The CDR3 nucleotides are TGTGCCAGCAGCTCAGTCCGTGTTTCTAACTATGGCTACACCTTC. This encodes CASSSVRVSNYGYTF. Based on the CDR3 plus reference TRBV7-9 and TRBJ1-2, the full variable domain is DTGVSQNPRHKITKRGQNVTFRCDPISEHNRLYWYRQTLGQGPEFLTYFQNEAQLEKSRLLSDRFSAERPKGSFSTLEIQRTEQGDSAMYLCASSSVRVSNYGYTFGSGTRLTVV.

The J gene is TRBJ2-7, the V gene TRBV5-6; no reliable D call. Looked up from germline, CDR1 is SGHDT and CDR2 is YYEEEE. The CDR3 is 12 residues long. V lost 4 bases, J lost 0 bases, and 5 bases lay in between. CDR3 coding DNA: TGTGCCAGCAGCGCCGGCTCCTACGAGCAGTACTTC. It yields the protein CASSAGSYEQYF.

CDR3 nucleotides: TGTGCCTGGAGTTCCCGGGTCACCAGGTCGACGCAGTATTTT. The encoded protein is CAWSSRVTRSTQYF. The chain combines TRBV30 with TRBJ2-3; D unresolved. Germline CDR1 is GTSNPN and CDR2 is SVGIG (reference sequence). CDR3 length equals 14 residues. V was pared by 2 bases and J by 9 bases, with 18 bases between.

This clone was seen once. This chain's CDR3 is CATSRWDRGPTNEKLFF. The CDR3 nucleotides read TGTGCCACCAGCAGATGGGACAGGGGTCCAACTAATGAAAAACTGTTTTTT. The rearrangement uses TRBV15 and TRBJ1-4, with TRBD1 identical over 10 bases. J lost 0 bases, V lost 2 bases, and 3 bases had no gene match. Germline V CDR1 and CDR2: LNHNV, YYDKDF (reference sequence). This CDR3 is built from 17 residues.

This chain connects TRBV7-2 to TRBJ2-1; 8 nucleotides match TRBD2. CDR1 is SGHTA and CDR2 is FQGNSA in the germline V gene. The CDR3 is 15 amino acids. Trimming removed 5 bases from V and 6 bases from J; junction bases left unmatched: 9. This chain's CDR3 is CASSPGGRWRNEQFF. CDR3 coding DNA: TGTGCCAGCAGCCCTGGCGGGAGGTGGCGCAATGAGCAGTTCTTC.

The rearrangement joins TRBV5-4 to TRBJ2-1, with TRBD1 matching over 11 bases. The junction had 4 bases not matched to a gene; V was cut back by 4 bases and J by 4 bases. This CDR3 spans 15 amino acids. Germline V lookup: CDR1 SGHNT, CDR2 YYREEE (reference sequence). CDR3 protein: CASSRGQGVYNEQFF. CDR3 in DNA: TGTGCCAGCAGCCGGGGACAGGGGGTTTACAATGAGCAGTTCTTC. The entire variable domain, with the rest obtained from reference TRBV5-4 and TRBJ2-1, is as follows: ETGVTQSPTHLIKTRGQQVTLRCSSQSGHNTVSWYQQALGQGPQFIFQYYREEENGRGNFPPRFSGLQFPNYSSELNVNALELDDSALYLCASSRGQGVYNEQFFGPGTRLTVL.